The text below deals with one T cell receptor beta chain. This entry comes from a study of blood T cell repertoires in COVID-19. Overall study context: Whether acute or convalescent, the COVID-19 samples came from the United States, Italy and Spain. T cells, B-cell-depleted T cells, or PBMCs supplied cDNA or gDNA.

Methods used by the authors: Reference gene primer amplification gave nucleated cell count estimates. The table came from immunoSEQ multiplex PCR; TCRdb's copy has only in-frame clones and leaves some out. D and trimming come from the DNA, and the V and J calls and clone size come from that table. Here the sample spans nearly 50,000 clones, 86% being singletons. V was cut by 3 bases and J by 9 bases, with 11 bases left in between. Germline CDR1 is KGHDR and CDR2 is SFDVKD. CDR3 length: 13 amino acids. The chain combines TRBV24-1 with TRBJ1-3; no clear D. The receptor was isolated from a woman aged 60-75 years with acute or convalescent COVID-19. The source material was peripheral blood. The CDR3 is CATSDASGATIYF. The CDR3 DNA follows: TGTGCCACCAGTGATGCTTCGGGTGCCACCATATATTTT.